This TCR beta chain was documented in a study of precursors of human CD4 cytotoxic T cells (dated by TCRdb to about 2018). About the study as a whole: The bulk TCR-seq analysis covered CD4+ memory subsets from 12 to 15 donors in total. Sequences for both the TCRalpha and TCRbeta chains came out of the TCR-seq analysis of some 14 donors (table S7). Points the paper makes about the study in general: Compared with the TCM and TEM subsets, the IL-7Rhigh and IL-7R- TEMRA subsets had more restricted TCR repertoires, marked by lower diversity and more expanded clonotypes. A bigger share of IL-7Rhigh TEMRA clonotypes consisted of expanded effector clonotypes than was the case for TEM or TCM clonotypes. According to the authors, an observational design in humans cannot definitively determine the direction of differentiation between precursor and effector cells. Only about 95% of the 14 donors were included in some bulk TCR-seq comparisons, which suggests that not every subset was available for every donor.

Sequencing instrument: Illumina MiSeq. In the source study's methods: The Shannon-Wiener index, calculated in VDJtools, was used to measure repertoire diversity. TCRbeta clonotypes with a clonotype frequency of at least 3 were defined as expanded. TCRdb itself trimmed the public reads at Q25 with fastp, ran MiXCR and retained productive beta chains. Every entry covers one CDR3 protein and lists the most common genes and DNA from its rows. The V and J calls reflect TCRdb's pipeline rather than the authors' work. The table for this sample lists roughly 590 distinct CDR3 sequences; roughly 23% of them were counted only once. The biggest ten clones account for about 15% of the sample. About this clonotype: Its antigen remains unidentified. Base-call qualities are not available, and no considerably larger clone is one nucleotide away.

To test a precursor-effector relationship among CD4 cytotoxic T cells, bulk UMI-based TCR sequencing was performed on four sorted CD4+ memory subsets (TCM, TEM, IL-7Rhigh TEMRA, IL-7R- TEMRA). Cells were obtained from peripheral blood mononuclear cells that had been isolated from human blood. CDR1 and CDR2, looked up from the germline V gene, are SGHRS and YFSETQ. From cysteine to phenylalanine, the CDR3 is 15 amino acids long. Only the CDR3 portion is preserved as DNA: 45 bases, with reading frame beginning at the first base. V sheds 1 base and J sheds 0 bases, leaving 10 bases between their ends. The sample comprised memory CD4+ T cells from blood (PBMCs). The chain uses TRBV5-1 and TRBJ1-2; the D segment could be TRBD1, given 5 matching bases. The receptor's source is a human donor in good health. This receptor carries the CDR3 CASSLRTSSNYGYTF. The DNA reads TGCGCCAGCAGCTTGAGGACATCCTCTAACTATGGCTACACCTTC.